This T cell receptor (beta chain) was obtained from a study of blood T cell repertoires in COVID-19. Study overall: The cDNA or gDNA used as material had been derived from T cells, B-cell-depleted T cells, or PBMCs.

Methods used by the authors: It was from reference gene primer amplification that nucleated cell counts were estimated. The assay was immunoSEQ multiplex PCR, and TCRdb's table has in-frame clones only and misses some. V and J calls plus clone size are reproduced from that table; the DNA served to infer D and trimming. The repertoire holds 150,000 to 200,000 clones, 65% to 85% seen once, with around 2.4% in the top ten. The V end lost 4 bases, the J end lost 8 bases, and 14 bases lay between the germline ends. The CDR3 length is 13 residues. The germline V gene encodes CDR1 SGHDN and CDR2 FVKESK. This TCR came from a human donor with acute or convalescent COVID-19. The donor label of this sample is uncertain. Sequencing was done on a sample of peripheral blood. The chain employs TRBV14 and TRBJ1-2, with D possibly TRBD1 on 6 matching bases. The CDR3 is CASSRHREGGYTF. CDR3 in DNA: TGTGCCAGCAGCCGACACAGGGAAGGGGGCTACACCTTC.